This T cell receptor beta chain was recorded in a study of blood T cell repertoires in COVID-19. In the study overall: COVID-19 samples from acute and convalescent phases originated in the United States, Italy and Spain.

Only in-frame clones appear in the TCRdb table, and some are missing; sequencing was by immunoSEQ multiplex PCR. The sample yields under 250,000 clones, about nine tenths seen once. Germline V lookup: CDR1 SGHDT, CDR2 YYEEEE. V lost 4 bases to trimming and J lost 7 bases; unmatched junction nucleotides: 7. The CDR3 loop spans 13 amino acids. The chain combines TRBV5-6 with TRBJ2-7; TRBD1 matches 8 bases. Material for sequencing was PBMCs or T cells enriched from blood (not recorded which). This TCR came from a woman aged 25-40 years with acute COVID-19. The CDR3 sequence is CASSADRVGEQYF. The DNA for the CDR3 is TGTGCCAGCAGCGCGGACAGGGTGGGGGAGCAGTACTTC.